These 4 T cell receptor beta chains were sequenced from one sample in a study of cytomegalovirus exposure and HLA in healthy donors. Repertoires were generated with immunoSEQ multiplex PCR, while TCRdb's copy carries only in-frame clones and drops some. The sample yields some 250,000 clones, around 90% seen once. Sequencing input: PBMCs. These receptor sequences come from a young woman in good health and CMV-seronegative.

J is TRBJ2-1 and V is TRBV7-3; the match to TRBD2 covers 7 bases. This CDR3 contains 15 residues. With 5 bases clipped from V and 1 base from J, the junction kept 5 bases outside the gene matches. Germline loops: CDR1 SGHTA, CDR2 FQGTGA. The CDR3 bases are TGTGCCAGCAGCACCGGACTAGTTTCCTACAATGAGCAGTTCTTC. Translation gives CASSTGLVSYNEQFF.

This clone was seen only once. Here the CDR3 DNA reads TGTGCCAGTAGTTCCCGGACAGCTAGCTCCTACAATGAGCAGTTCTTC. Translating it yields CASSSRTASSYNEQFF. This chain uses TRBV19 with TRBJ2-1, with D tentatively TRBD1 (6 bases). V was shortened by 5 bases and J by 0 bases, with 14 bases between the two germline ends. The CDR3 consists of 16 residues. Germline CDR1 and CDR2: LNHDA and SQIVND (reference sequence).

This clone was seen only once. V gene TRBV15 combines with J gene TRBJ1-5; a weak D match, TRBD1 (5 bases). V was pared by 5 bases and J by 1 base, with 24 bases between. The CDR3 is 19 amino acids. Germline V lookup: CDR1 LNHNV, CDR2 YYDKDF (reference sequence). The CDR3 DNA follows: TGTGCCACCAGCCTACCGAGCCGGGACCGCGCGGGGAGCAATCAGCCCCAGCATTTT. Protein sequence: CATSLPSRDRAGSNQPQHF. The complete variable domain, with remaining parts taken from reference TRBV15 and TRBJ1-5, reads DAMVIQNPRYQVTQFGKPVTLSCSQTLNHNVMYWYQQKSSQAPKLLFHYYDKDFNNEADTPDNFQSRRPNTSFCFLDIRSPGLGDTAMYLCATSLPSRDRAGSNQPQHFGDGTRLSIL.

V gene TRBV5-4 combines with J gene TRBJ1-1; the D gene is possibly TRBD1 (6 bases). V lost 4 bases and J lost 2, with 9 bases in between. This CDR3 region has 13 residues. In germline, CDR1 is SGHNT, CDR2 YYREEE (reference sequence). The CDR3 is CASSQQGNTEAFF. The CDR3 DNA follows: TGTGCCAGCAGCCAACAGGGAAACACTGAAGCTTTCTTT.